Listed below are T cell receptor beta chains from one sample, sequenced in a study of blood T cell repertoires in COVID-19. The repertoire was sequenced with immunoSEQ multiplex PCR; TCRdb's copy has only in-frame clones and lacks some. The data show approximately 120,000 clones, with roughly 88% seen just once and approximately 7.9% held by the top ten. The sample was peripheral blood. These receptors were taken from a woman aged 80 or over with active or convalescent COVID-19. The CDR3 runs from the conserved cysteine through the conserved F or W. The D gene is left open where the match is weak. Expanded clones get a size class; other rows say once, few or many, or leave the size out.

CDR3 protein: CASSSYRDRSSPLHF
CDR3 DNA: TGTGCCAGCAGTTCGTACCGGGACAGGAGTTCACCCCTCCACTTT
V gene: TRBV6-2/TRBV6-3
clone size: -
D gene: TRBD1
J gene: TRBJ1-6

CDR3 protein: CASSWGQGDQPQHF
CDR3 DNA: TGCGCCAGCAGCTGGGGACAGGGCGATCAGCCCCAGCATTTT
V gene: TRBV5-1
clone size: once
D gene: TRBD1
J gene: TRBJ1-5

CDR3 protein: CASSPGTSGFYEQYF
CDR3 DNA: TGTGCCAGCAGTCCCGGGACTAGCGGGTTTTACGAGCAGTACTTC
V gene: TRBV28
clone size: -
D gene: TRBD2
J gene: TRBJ2-7

CDR3 protein: CASNQLAVYNEQFF
CDR3 DNA: TGTGCCAGCAACCAACTAGCGGTCTACAATGAGCAGTTCTTC
V gene: TRBV2
clone size: -
D gene: TRBD2
J gene: TRBJ2-1

CDR3 protein: CASSPQANTEAFF
CDR3 DNA: TGTGCCAGCTCACCTCAGGCTAACACTGAAGCTTTCTTT
V gene: TRBV18
clone size: -
D gene: -
J gene: TRBJ1-1

CDR3 protein: CAISETGTLVGPYNEQFF
CDR3 DNA: TGTGCCATCAGTGAGACAGGGACATTAGTTGGGCCCTACAATGAGCAGTTCTTC
V gene: TRBV10-3
clone size: -
D gene: -
J gene: TRBJ2-1

CDR3 protein: CASTFSGAPKAFF
CDR3 DNA: TGTGCCAGCACCTTCTCTGGGGCACCTAAAGCTTTCTTT
V gene: TRBV12-3/TRBV12-4
clone size: once
D gene: -
J gene: TRBJ1-1

CDR3 protein: CASSQGTRTDTQYF
CDR3 DNA: TGTGCCAGCAGCCAAGGGACTCGCACAGATACGCAGTATTTT
V gene: TRBV4-2
clone size: -
D gene: -
J gene: TRBJ2-3

CDR3 protein: CASGNTGNTEAFF
CDR3 DNA: TGTGCCAGCGGAAACACGGGGAACACTGAAGCTTTCTTT
V gene: TRBV2
clone size: -
D gene: -
J gene: TRBJ1-1

CDR3 protein: CASSVVAGARNEQFF
CDR3 DNA: TGTGCCAGCAGCGTAGTAGCGGGAGCTCGGAATGAGCAGTTCTTC
V gene: TRBV9
clone size: -
D gene: TRBD2
J gene: TRBJ2-1

CDR3 protein: CASSPASASSYNEQFF
CDR3 DNA: TGTGCCAGCAGTCCCGCTAGCGCAAGCTCCTACAATGAGCAGTTCTTC
V gene: TRBV28
clone size: few
D gene: -
J gene: TRBJ2-1

CDR3 protein: CASSSWTGSGNTIYF
CDR3 DNA: TGTGCCAGCAGCTCATGGACAGGTTCTGGAAACACCATATATTTT
V gene: TRBV14
clone size: -
D gene: TRBD1
J gene: TRBJ1-3

CDR3 protein: CASSELQGKPLHF
CDR3 DNA: TGTGCCAGCAGTGAACTCCAGGGTAAACCCCTCCACTTT
V gene: TRBV27
clone size: -
D gene: -
J gene: TRBJ1-6

CDR3 protein: CAISDGGDSQFF
CDR3 DNA: TGTGCCATCAGTGACGGGGGGGACTCCCAGTTCTTC
V gene: TRBV10-3
clone size: -
D gene: TRBD2
J gene: TRBJ2-1

CDR3 protein: CASSQDRNYEQYF
CDR3 DNA: TGTGCCAGCAGCCAAGACAGAAACTACGAGCAGTACTTC
V gene: TRBV4-2
clone size: -
D gene: -
J gene: TRBJ2-7

CDR3 protein: CASRLNAGTTSGELFF
CDR3 DNA: TGTGCCAGCAGACTCAACGCCGGGACTACGTCCGGGGAGCTGTTTTTT
V gene: TRBV27
clone size: -
D gene: TRBD2
J gene: TRBJ2-2

CDR3 protein: CASSQDRAQETQYF
CDR3 DNA: TGCGCCAGCAGCCAGGACAGGGCCCAGGAGACCCAGTACTTC
V gene: TRBV23-1
clone size: -
D gene: TRBD1
J gene: TRBJ2-5

CDR3 protein: CSASLLAHYNEQFF
CDR3 DNA: TGCAGTGCTAGTTTACTAGCGCACTACAATGAGCAGTTCTTC
V gene: TRBV20-1
clone size: -
D gene: TRBD2
J gene: TRBJ2-1

CDR3 protein: CASSPRTGEEAFF
CDR3 DNA: TGTGCCAGCAGCCCCAGGACCGGGGAAGAAGCTTTCTTT
V gene: TRBV5-4
clone size: -
D gene: -
J gene: TRBJ1-1

CDR3 protein: CASSSLRGTEAFF
CDR3 DNA: TGTGCCAGCAGCTCTCTCAGGGGCACTGAAGCTTTCTTT
V gene: TRBV7-2
clone size: -
D gene: -
J gene: TRBJ1-1

CDR3 protein: CSAGEVTYEQYF
CDR3 DNA: TGCAGCGCCGGAGAAGTGACCTACGAGCAGTACTTC
V gene: TRBV29-1
clone size: -
D gene: -
J gene: TRBJ2-7

CDR3 protein: CASRQGQGDSPLHF
CDR3 DNA: TGCGCCAGCAGACAGGGACAGGGGGATTCACCCCTCCACTTT
V gene: TRBV5-1
clone size: -
D gene: TRBD1
J gene: TRBJ1-6

CDR3 protein: CASSSQGANYGYTF
CDR3 DNA: TGTGCCAGCAGCTCACAGGGGGCTAACTATGGCTACACCTTC
V gene: TRBV5-4
clone size: -
D gene: TRBD1
J gene: TRBJ1-2

CDR3 protein: CASRQAGTDFYEQYF
CDR3 DNA: TGTGCCAGCAGACAAGCCGGGACAGACTTCTACGAGCAGTACTTC
V gene: TRBV28
clone size: -
D gene: TRBD1
J gene: TRBJ2-7

CDR3 protein: CASSQDRLAGGRTDTQYF
CDR3 DNA: TGTGCCAGCAGCCAAGATAGGCTAGCGGGAGGACGTACAGATACGCAGTATTTT
V gene: TRBV14
clone size: -
D gene: TRBD2
J gene: TRBJ2-3

CDR3 protein: CASSHFRDTSGNTIYF
CDR3 DNA: TGTGCCAGCAGTCATTTCCGGGACACCTCTGGAAACACCATATATTTT
V gene: TRBV28
clone size: -
D gene: -
J gene: TRBJ1-3

CDR3 protein: CASSNRVNTEAFF
CDR3 DNA: TGTGCCAGCTCTAACCGCGTGAACACTGAAGCTTTCTTT
V gene: TRBV2
clone size: -
D gene: -
J gene: TRBJ1-1

CDR3 protein: CASSWDNFNEQFF
CDR3 DNA: TGTGCCAGCAGCTGGGACAATTTCAATGAGCAGTTCTTC
V gene: TRBV7-3
clone size: -
D gene: -
J gene: TRBJ2-1

CDR3 protein: CASSAPRAVSGRAEETQYF
CDR3 DNA: TGTGCCAGCAGCGCCCCACGCGCAGTAAGCGGGAGGGCCGAGGAGACCCAGTACTTC
V gene: TRBV9
clone size: -
D gene: TRBD2
J gene: TRBJ2-5

CDR3 protein: CASSLVWEQFF
CDR3 DNA: TGTGCCAGCAGTTTAGTCTGGGAGCAGTTCTTC
V gene: TRBV2
clone size: -
D gene: -
J gene: TRBJ2-1

CDR3 protein: CASSQPRQASTDTQYF
CDR3 DNA: TGCGCCAGCAGCCAACCTCGACAGGCCAGCACAGATACGCAGTATTTT
V gene: TRBV4-1
clone size: -
D gene: -
J gene: TRBJ2-3

CDR3 protein: CASSTRQGAWGNQPQHF
CDR3 DNA: TGTGCCAGTAGTACCCGCCAGGGGGCTTGGGGCAATCAGCCCCAGCATTTT
V gene: TRBV19
clone size: -
D gene: TRBD1
J gene: TRBJ1-5

CDR3 protein: CASSSRLLDEKLFF
CDR3 DNA: TGTGCCAGCAGCTCCCGCCTACTAGATGAAAAACTGTTTTTT
V gene: TRBV11-2
clone size: -
D gene: -
J gene: TRBJ1-4

CDR3 protein: CASSEGARTDTQYF
CDR3 DNA: TGTGCCAGCAGCGAGGGTGCCCGCACAGATACGCAGTATTTT
V gene: TRBV2
clone size: -
D gene: -
J gene: TRBJ2-3

CDR3 protein: CASRDSTYEQYF
CDR3 DNA: TGTGCCAGCAGGGACAGCACCTACGAGCAGTACTTC
V gene: TRBV28
clone size: -
D gene: -
J gene: TRBJ2-7

CDR3 protein: CASSEWVVGQGVTGELFF
CDR3 DNA: TGTGCCAGCAGTGAATGGGTTGTTGGCCAGGGGGTCACCGGGGAGCTGTTTTTT
V gene: TRBV25-1
clone size: -
D gene: TRBD1
J gene: TRBJ2-2

CDR3 protein: CASTYREPSYEQYF
CDR3 DNA: TGTGCCAGCACCTACAGGGAACCCTCCTACGAGCAGTACTTC
V gene: TRBV2
clone size: once
D gene: -
J gene: TRBJ2-7

CDR3 protein: CASSIRQGSSTDTQYF
CDR3 DNA: TGTGCCAGTAGTATCAGACAGGGCTCTAGCACAGATACGCAGTATTTT
V gene: TRBV19
clone size: -
D gene: TRBD1
J gene: TRBJ2-3

CDR3 protein: CASKAVGSSYEQYF
CDR3 DNA: TGTGCCAGCAAGGCAGTCGGGAGCTCCTACGAGCAGTACTTC
V gene: TRBV19
clone size: -
D gene: -
J gene: TRBJ2-7

CDR3 protein: CASSLTGDYGYTF
CDR3 DNA: TGTGCCAGCAGCTTGACCGGGGACTATGGCTACACCTTC
V gene: TRBV5-6
clone size: once
D gene: -
J gene: TRBJ1-2

CDR3 protein: CASSLQGGTGELFF
CDR3 DNA: TGTGCCAGCAGTCTACAGGGCGGCACCGGGGAGCTGTTTTTT
V gene: TRBV5-4
clone size: -
D gene: -
J gene: TRBJ2-2

CDR3 protein: CASSQGGQPQHF
CDR3 DNA: TGTGCCAGCTCCCAGGGTGGTCAGCCCCAGCATTTT
V gene: TRBV19
clone size: -
D gene: -
J gene: TRBJ1-5

CDR3 protein: CSVGRANYGYTF
CDR3 DNA: TGCAGCGTTGGGAGGGCCAACTATGGCTACACCTTC
V gene: TRBV29-1
clone size: once
D gene: -
J gene: TRBJ1-2

CDR3 protein: CATSREIGVAGELFF
CDR3 DNA: TGTGCCACCAGCAGAGAGATAGGAGTTGCCGGGGAGCTGTTTTTT
V gene: TRBV15
clone size: -
D gene: -
J gene: TRBJ2-2

CDR3 protein: CASSLALYSYNEQFF
CDR3 DNA: TGTGCCAGCAGCTTGGCCCTCTACAGCTACAATGAGCAGTTCTTC
V gene: TRBV5-4
clone size: -
D gene: -
J gene: TRBJ2-1

CDR3 protein: CASSRTGPGHEQYF
CDR3 DNA: TGCGCCAGCAGCCGGACAGGGCCAGGGCACGAGCAGTACTTC
V gene: TRBV5-1
clone size: -
D gene: TRBD1
J gene: TRBJ2-7

CDR3 protein: CASSSRGATGSYEQYF
CDR3 DNA: TGTGCCAGCAGCTCCAGGGGCGCGACAGGTTCTTACGAGCAGTACTTC
V gene: TRBV7-9
clone size: -
D gene: -
J gene: TRBJ2-7

CDR3 protein: CASSLGGVGNEQFF
CDR3 DNA: TGTGCCAGCAGCCTGGGCGGGGTGGGCAATGAGCAGTTCTTC
V gene: TRBV7-2
clone size: -
D gene: -
J gene: TRBJ2-1

CDR3 protein: CASSYSPDLFYEQYF
CDR3 DNA: TGTGCCAGCAGTTACTCCCCGGACTTGTTTTACGAGCAGTACTTC
V gene: TRBV6-2/TRBV6-3
clone size: -
D gene: -
J gene: TRBJ2-7

CDR3 protein: CASSLDMTSGNTDTQYF
CDR3 DNA: TGTGCCAGCAGCTTAGATATGACTAGCGGCAACACAGATACGCAGTATTTT
V gene: TRBV7-9
clone size: -
D gene: TRBD2
J gene: TRBJ2-3

CDR3 protein: CASSQLTDRGQPQHF
CDR3 DNA: TGCGCCAGCAGCCAATTGACGGATCGCGGTCAGCCCCAGCATTTT
V gene: TRBV4-1
clone size: -
D gene: -
J gene: TRBJ1-5

CDR3 protein: CASSRTTSGGNSYNEQFF
CDR3 DNA: TGTGCCAGTAGTCGGACGACTAGCGGGGGAAACTCCTACAATGAGCAGTTCTTC
V gene: TRBV19
clone size: -
D gene: TRBD2
J gene: TRBJ2-1

CDR3 protein: CASSEALARGTYEQYF
CDR3 DNA: TGTGCCAGCAGTGAAGCGTTGGCTCGGGGGACCTACGAGCAGTACTTC
V gene: TRBV6-1
clone size: few
D gene: -
J gene: TRBJ2-7

CDR3 protein: CASSLATGTEAFF
CDR3 DNA: TGCGCCAGCAGCTTGGCCACAGGAACTGAAGCTTTCTTT
V gene: TRBV5-1
clone size: -
D gene: -
J gene: TRBJ1-1

CDR3 protein: CATSARLAGGETQYF
CDR3 DNA: TGTGCCACCAGTGCCCGGCTAGCGGGAGGGGAGACCCAGTACTTC
V gene: TRBV24-1
clone size: -
D gene: TRBD2
J gene: TRBJ2-5

CDR3 protein: CATLDRGPTGELFF
CDR3 DNA: TGTGCCACCCTCGACAGGGGGCCTACCGGGGAGCTGTTTTTT
V gene: TRBV28
clone size: -
D gene: TRBD1
J gene: TRBJ2-2

CDR3 protein: CASSPAQGRAEAFF
CDR3 DNA: TGTGCCAGCAGCCCCGCACAGGGACGCGCTGAAGCTTTCTTT
V gene: TRBV3-1/TRBV3-2
clone size: -
D gene: -
J gene: TRBJ1-1

CDR3 protein: CASSLAGLTDTQYF
CDR3 DNA: TGTGCCAGCAGCTTAGCGGGACTAACAGATACGCAGTATTTT
V gene: TRBV7-9
clone size: once
D gene: TRBD2
J gene: TRBJ2-3

CDR3 protein: CASSHLTSGYNEQFF
CDR3 DNA: TGCGCCAGCAGCCATTTGACTAGCGGTTACAATGAGCAGTTCTTC
V gene: TRBV4-1
clone size: -
D gene: TRBD2
J gene: TRBJ2-1

CDR3 protein: CASSKQGVNTEAFF
CDR3 DNA: TGTGCCAGCAGTAAACAGGGGGTGAACACTGAAGCTTTCTTT
V gene: TRBV25-1
clone size: -
D gene: TRBD1
J gene: TRBJ1-1